The clone carrying this T cell receptor beta chain has ten or more counts. As yet, its antigen is unknown. This beta chain lies outside the target of a library built for alpha chains; its clone size means little. One entry per CDR3 protein, called by TCRdb with MiXCR from the 5' RACE reads. The table has about 11,000 distinct CDR3 sequences, around 8.3% seen once. The record originates from a study of spatial heterogeneity in lung cancer. Background on the study: Across tumor regions, counts of TCR transcripts showed a strong correlation with a T cell module score derived from matched bulk RNA-seq.

The time point: sample taken at primary tumor resection. CDR3 length: 15 residues. In germline, CDR1 is MDHEN, CDR2 SYDVKM. Trimming removed 4 bases at V and 6 bases at J, with 15 bases between. The study, taken as a whole, reports: Tumors with more nonsynonymous mutations had more expanded intratumoral alpha and beta TCRs.

The clonotype comes from a female donor with early-stage non-small cell lung cancer. The gene calls are TRBV28 and TRBJ2-2; D is possibly TRBD2 (5 bases). The source was lung tumor tissue, collected at surgery. The CDR3 DNA follows: TGTGCCAGCAGTTCAGCCGCCTTCGGGGCCGGGGAGCTGTTTTTT. Amino acids: CASSSAAFGAGELFF.